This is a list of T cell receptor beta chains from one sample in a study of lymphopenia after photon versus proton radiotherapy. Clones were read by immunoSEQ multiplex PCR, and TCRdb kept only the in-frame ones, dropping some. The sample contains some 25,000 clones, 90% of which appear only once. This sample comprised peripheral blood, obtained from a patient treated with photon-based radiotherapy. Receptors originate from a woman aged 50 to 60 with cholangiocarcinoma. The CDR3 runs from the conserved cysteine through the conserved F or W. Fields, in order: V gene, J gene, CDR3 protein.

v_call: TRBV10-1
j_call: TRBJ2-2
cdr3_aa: CASSAQYTGELFF

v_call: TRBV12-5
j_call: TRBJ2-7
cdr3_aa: CATILAGGYEQYF

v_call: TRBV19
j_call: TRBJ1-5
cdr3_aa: CASSIKRGANQPQHF

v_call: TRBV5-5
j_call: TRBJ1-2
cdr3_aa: CASSYLNPNYGYTF

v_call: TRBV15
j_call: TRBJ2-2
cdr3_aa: CATSRGGRGDTGELFF

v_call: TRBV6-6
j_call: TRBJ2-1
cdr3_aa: CASSYLAGTRNEQFF

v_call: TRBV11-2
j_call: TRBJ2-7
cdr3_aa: CASSPTWTVHEQYF

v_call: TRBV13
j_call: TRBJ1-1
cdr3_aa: CASSLTDRAVTEAFF

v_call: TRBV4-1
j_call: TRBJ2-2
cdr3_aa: CASSQDWEAANTGELFF

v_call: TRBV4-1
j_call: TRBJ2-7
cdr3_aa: CASSQVGEGARYEQYF

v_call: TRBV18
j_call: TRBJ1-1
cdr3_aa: CASSPGMGLSFF

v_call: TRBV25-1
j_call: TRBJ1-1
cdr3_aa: CASRQAPNTEAFF

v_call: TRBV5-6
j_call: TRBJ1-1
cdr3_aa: CASSPTSRDRAAAEAFF

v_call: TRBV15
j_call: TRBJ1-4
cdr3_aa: CATSRDSLAATNEKLFF

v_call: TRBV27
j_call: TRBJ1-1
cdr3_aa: CASSSHPLGATEAFF

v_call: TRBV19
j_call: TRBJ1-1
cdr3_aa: CASTPLVNTEAFF

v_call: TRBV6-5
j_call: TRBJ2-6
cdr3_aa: CASTTRSGANVLTF

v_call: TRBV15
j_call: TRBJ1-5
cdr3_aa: CATSRGDRGLNQPQHF

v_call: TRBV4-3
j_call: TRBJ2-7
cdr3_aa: CASSQATSGGYEQYF

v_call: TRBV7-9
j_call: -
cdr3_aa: CASSPHSVLYEQYF

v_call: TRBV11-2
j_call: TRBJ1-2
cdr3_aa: CASSQTRDRDYGYTF

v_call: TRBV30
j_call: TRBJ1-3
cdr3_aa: CAFDINSGNTIYF

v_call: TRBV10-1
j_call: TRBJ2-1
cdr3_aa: CASSDALAGGNEQFF

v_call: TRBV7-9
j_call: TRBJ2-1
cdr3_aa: CASSLPPGQGISYNEQFF

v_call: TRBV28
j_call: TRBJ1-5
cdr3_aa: CASSLRRQMQPQHF

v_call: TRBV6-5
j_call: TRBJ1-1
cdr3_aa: CASRPGQGRTEAFF

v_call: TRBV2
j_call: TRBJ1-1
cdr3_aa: CASNGPGVYYTEAFF

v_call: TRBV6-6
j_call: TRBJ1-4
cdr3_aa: CATDGGRTNEKLFF

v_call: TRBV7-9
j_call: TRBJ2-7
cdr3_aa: CASSPPTGSSYEQYF